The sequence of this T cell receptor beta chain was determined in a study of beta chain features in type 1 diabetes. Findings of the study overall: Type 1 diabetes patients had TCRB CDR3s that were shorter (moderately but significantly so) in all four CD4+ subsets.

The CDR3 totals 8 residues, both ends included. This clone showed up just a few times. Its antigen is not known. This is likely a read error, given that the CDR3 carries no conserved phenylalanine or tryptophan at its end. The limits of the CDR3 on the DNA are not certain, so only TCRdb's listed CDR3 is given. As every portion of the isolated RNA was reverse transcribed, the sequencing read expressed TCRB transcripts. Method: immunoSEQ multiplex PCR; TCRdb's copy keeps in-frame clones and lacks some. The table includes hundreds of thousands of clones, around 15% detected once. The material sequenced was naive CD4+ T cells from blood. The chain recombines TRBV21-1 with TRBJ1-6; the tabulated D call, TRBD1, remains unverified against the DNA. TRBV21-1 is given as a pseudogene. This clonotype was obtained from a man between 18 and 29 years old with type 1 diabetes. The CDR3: CARGPTGS.